Described below is a single TCR beta chain sequence and its context. Its antigen remains unidentified. This sample is drawn from a study of cytomegalovirus exposure and HLA in healthy donors. At the level of the study: Falling in the Caucasian-associated ancestry cluster were 81% of under 450 genotyped donors.

Trimming cost V 0 bases and J 1 base; bases outside gene matches: 12. CDR3 length: 19 residues. The germline gives CDR1 SGHTS, CDR2 YDEGEE. The PCR was carried out with 60 Vbeta primers and 13 Jbeta primers. Profiling relied on immunoSEQ multiplex PCR, and the TCRdb table lists in-frame clones only, not all of them. The table lists about 84,000 clones, around 89% of them singletons. General study findings and limits: It is likely that the observed cluster of highly shared sequence variants was a sequencing artifact.

The sequenced sample consisted of PBMCs. The J gene is TRBJ1-5, the V gene TRBV5-8; 8 bases match TRBD1. The receptor's source is a man aged 18 to 29 in good health and CMV-seronegative. CDR3 residues: CASSLEVWTGTGSNQPQHF. The CDR3 coding sequence is TGTGCCAGCAGCTTGGAAGTTTGGACAGGGACGGGGAGCAATCAGCCCCAGCATTTT.